This record covers a single TCR beta chain. Trimming cost V 0 bases and J 6 bases, with 9 bases left between them. Germline CDR1 reads SGHRS; CDR2 reads YFSETQ. CDR3 length: 13 residues. In terms of age and location, participants ranged from roughly 18 to 90 years and lived in under 30 US areas. Donors were grouped by their self-reported clinical history. The data originate from a study of blood T cell repertoires in COVID-19. The assay was immunoSEQ multiplex PCR, and TCRdb's table has in-frame clones only and misses some. The repertoire has 200,000 to 250,000 clones, approximately 85% of them found once; the top ten carry over 7.5%.

Material for sequencing was PBMCs or T cells enriched from blood (not recorded which). The chain uses TRBV5-1 and TRBJ1-2; the D is unclear. This sequence originates from a woman in her forties or fifties with acute COVID-19. CDR3 in amino acids: CASSLGVRNGYTF. The CDR3 bases are TGCGCCAGCAGCTTGGGAGTGAGGAATGGCTACACCTTC.